This T cell receptor (beta chain) is drawn from a study of blood T cell repertoires in COVID-19. Clones were read by immunoSEQ multiplex PCR, and TCRdb kept only the in-frame ones, dropping some. The repertoire holds approximately 200,000 clones, roughly 80% seen once, with 2% to 2.5% in the top ten. CDR1 and CDR2 from the germline V gene are MNHEY and SVGAGI. Trimming removed 0 bases from V and 9 bases from J, with 12 bases in between. The CDR3 runs 15 residues. This TCR derives from a woman aged 55-69 years with acute or convalescent COVID-19. J is TRBJ1-6 and V is TRBV6-5, with D possibly matching TRBD1 (6 bases). Sequences were obtained from peripheral blood. CDR3 nucleotide sequence: TGTGCCAGCAGTTACTCTACAGGGTTTGGTTCACCCCTCCACTTT. Translated: CASSYSTGFGSPLHF.